Shown below are 17 T cell receptor beta chains from a single sample sequenced in a study of human T cells and chemical hapten exposure. TCRdb re-derived calls from the RACE reads in MiXCR, one entry per CDR3 protein. The table records 95,000 to 100,000 distinct CDR3 sequences, around an eighth of them present only once. The sample's time point: patch test 1, 2 weeks after DPC sensitization. Treatment denoted: therapeutic diphenylcyclopropenone sensitization with weekly scalp DPC. The source was whole blood, collected in connection with sensitization to the hapten diphenylcyclopropenone (DPC). The receptors derive from a woman between 35 and 50 years old with alopecia areata. Some clones in this sample may be carry-over from other donors' samples.

This clonotype was seen many times. CDR3 nucleotide sequence: TGTGCCATCAGGACTAGCGGCCAATACGAGCAGTACTTC. Its protein product is CAIRTSGQYEQYF. The gene calls are TRBV10-3 and TRBJ2-7; 9 positions match TRBD2. After removal of 6 bases from V and 4 bases from J, the junction contained 4 bases not matched to a gene. Germline loops: CDR1 ENHRY, CDR2 SYGVKD. The CDR3 is 13 residues long.

The chain has TRBV12-3 or TRBV12-4 and TRBJ2-5, with TRBD2 matching 8 bases. The length of the CDR3 is 15 residues. V trimming: 3 bases; J trimming: 5 bases; junction bases outside the gene matches: 8. This CDR3 is CASSFDGRARETQYF. Written as DNA, the CDR3 is TGTGCCAGCAGTTTTGACGGGAGGGCCCGGGAGACCCAGTACTTC.

This clonotype showed up just a few times. The CDR3 reads CASGQSGGAEAFF. The CDR3 region has the DNA TGTGCTAGTGGACAGTCTGGCGGGGCTGAAGCTTTCTTT. This chain joins TRBV12-5 and TRBJ1-1; no definite D call. Germline V CDR1 and CDR2: LGHNT, FRNRAP. The CDR3 spans 13 residues. V was cut by 6 bases and J by 6 bases, with 14 bases left in between.

The chain links TRBV5-1 to TRBJ1-4; no clear D. Germline V lookup: CDR1 SGHRS, CDR2 YFSETQ. CDR3 length: 15 amino acids. The V end lost 4 bases, the J end lost 0 bases, and 10 bases lay between the germline ends. CDR3 in amino acids: CASSTSKATNEKLFF. In nucleotides, the CDR3 is TGCGCCAGCAGCACCTCTAAAGCAACTAATGAAAAACTGTTTTTT.

The rearrangement uses TRBV5-4 and TRBJ1-1; D unresolved. The CDR3 is made up of 11 amino acids. CDR1 and CDR2 (germline): SGHNT, YYREEE (reference sequence). V gave up 4 bases and J gave up 8 bases, with 9 bases separating them. In DNA form, the CDR3 reads TGTGCCAGCAGCGTGACCTCAGAAGCTTTCTTT. It yields the protein CASSVTSEAFF. Variable domain in full (rest from reference TRBV5-4 and TRBJ1-1): ETGVTQSPTHLIKTRGQQVTLRCSSQSGHNTVSWYQQALGQGPQFIFQYYREEENGRGNFPPRFSGLQFPNYSSELNVNALELDDSALYLCASSVTSEAFFGQGTRLTVV.

This clonotype was seen many times. V gene TRBV18 combines with J gene TRBJ2-7; D is uncertain. The germline V gene encodes CDR1 KGHSH and CDR2 LQKENI. The CDR3 sequence is 11 residues long. V lost 4 bases and J 6 bases, leaving 7 bases between the germline ends. Here the CDR3 reads CASSQALEQYF. The CDR3 DNA reads as TGTGCCAGCTCACAAGCGCTCGAGCAGTACTTC. Full variable domain (remainder filled in from reference TRBV18 and TRBJ2-7): NAGVMQNPRHLVRRRGQEARLRCSPMKGHSHVYWYRQLPEEGLKFMVYLQKENIIDESGMPKERFSAEFPKEGPSILRIQQVVRGDSAAYFCASSQALEQYFGPGTRLTVT.

This clonotype was detected only a few times. The V gene is TRBV7-3, the J gene TRBJ2-3; D uncertain. Germline lookup yields CDR1 SGHTA and CDR2 FQGTGA. The CDR3 spans 15 residues. The germline V and J ends were trimmed by 2 bases and 2 bases, with 11 bases remaining between them. Written as DNA, the CDR3 is TGTGCCAGCAGCTTATCCCGCGGCGCCACAGATACGCAGTATTTT. Translated: CASSLSRGATDTQYF.

In its sample, this clonotype was seen a few times. The chain links TRBV5-6 to TRBJ2-7; D may be TRBD1 or TRBD2 (5 bases each). V was cut by 3 bases and J by 2 bases, with 9 bases left in between. In germline, CDR1 is SGHDT, CDR2 YYEEEE. The CDR3 contains 13 residues. The CDR3 DNA sequence: TGTGCCAGCAGCTGGGGACGCGCCTACGAGCAGTACTTC. Protein sequence: CASSWGRAYEQYF.

This clonotype turned up a few times. The J gene is TRBJ1-3, the V gene TRBV13, with D perhaps TRBD1 (5 bases). Germline-derived CDR1 and CDR2 are PRHDT and FYEKMQ (reference sequence). This CDR3 region has 18 residues. V dropped 3 bases and J dropped 0 bases, with 18 bases sitting between them. This CDR3 reads CASSLFREGLLSGNTIYF. The CDR3 bases are TGTGCCAGCAGCTTGTTTCGGGAGGGGTTGCTCTCTGGAAACACCATATATTTT.

This clonotype was recorded a few times. The genes are TRBV12-3 or TRBV12-4 and TRBJ2-3; 10 bases align to TRBD1. The V gene end was trimmed by 5 bases and the J gene end by 6 bases; junction bases not matched to a gene: 8. The CDR3 is made up of 15 amino acids. The DNA of the CDR3 is TGTGCCAGCAGTAGAAGACAGGGGGCAGCGGATACGCAGTATTTT. It translates to CASSRRQGAADTQYF.

In this sample, this clonotype turned up a few times. The chain has TRBV20-1 and TRBJ1-6, with D unclear. V gave up 1 base and J gave up 0 bases, with 10 bases separating them. CDR1 is DFQATT and CDR2 is SNEGSKA in the germline V gene (reference sequence). The CDR3 loop spans 16 amino acids. The CDR3 loop is CSARVRTSSYNSPLHF. The CDR3 DNA sequence: TGCAGTGCTAGAGTACGCACTTCCTCCTATAATTCACCCCTCCACTTT.

This clonotype was detected only a few times. The chain has TRBV6-6 and TRBJ1-6; no firm D call. The V gene's germline CDR1 is MNHNY and CDR2 SVGAGI (reference sequence). This CDR3 is built from 13 residues. The V and J ends lost 5 bases and 9 bases respectively, with 11 bases between them. This CDR3 is CASSPVLRSPLHF. CDR3 DNA: TGTGCCAGCAGTCCCGTCTTGCGTTCACCCCTCCACTTT.

This clonotype was detected ten times or more. The chain joins TRBV7-9 to TRBJ2-7; the D is unclear. This CDR3 contains 13 residues. CDR1 and CDR2 from the germline V gene are SEHNR and FQNEAQ (reference sequence). V was pared by 10 bases and J by 0 bases, with 13 bases between. CDR3 nucleotide sequence: TGTGCCACCCTTGTGGCGAGCTCCTACGAGCAGTACTTC. Its protein product is CATLVASSYEQYF.

J is TRBJ1-5 and V is TRBV19; no firm D call. The V end was cut by 4 bases, the J end by 3 bases, with 13 bases between. Germline V gene lookup returns CDR1 LNHDA and CDR2 SQIVND (reference sequence). CDR3 size: 15 residues. Here the CDR3 DNA reads TGTGCCAGTAGTACCGGAGGGAGGAACAATCAGCCCCAGCATTTT. Translated: CASSTGGRNNQPQHF.

The chain couples TRBV12-3 or TRBV12-4 to TRBJ2-1, with 14 bases lining up with TRBD2. V gave up 4 bases and J gave up 4 bases; unmatched junction bases: 3. The CDR3 spans 16 residues. The chain's CDR3 is CASSSGTSGGYNEQFF. CDR3 in DNA: TGTGCCAGCAGTTCTGGGACTAGCGGGGGTTACAATGAGCAGTTCTTC.

This clonotype was seen only a few times. V is TRBV7-8 and J is TRBJ2-2, with D possibly matching TRBD2 (5 bases). Trimming left V 1 base short and J 2 bases short, with 5 bases between. Germline V gene lookup returns CDR1 SGHVS and CDR2 FQNEAQ. This CDR3 comprises 14 residues. The CDR3 protein is CASSLGTNTGELFF. CDR3 DNA sequence: TGTGCCAGCAGCTTAGGGACTAACACCGGGGAGCTGTTTTTT.

This chain joins TRBV12-3 or TRBV12-4 and TRBJ2-5; D not resolved. V was cut by 5 bases and J by 1 base, with 8 bases left in between. This CDR3 is 13 amino acids long. The DNA of the CDR3 is TGTGCCAGCAGTCCAGCTACCCAAGAGACCCAGTACTTC. This codes for CASSPATQETQYF.